The rows below give T cell receptor beta chains drawn from one sample of a study of blood T cell repertoires in COVID-19. Assay: immunoSEQ multiplex PCR; the TCRdb copy retains only in-frame clones and omits some. The profile shows 390,000 or so clones, 80% to 90% of them singletons. The sequenced material came from PBMCs or T cells enriched from blood (not recorded which). These receptors were collected from a woman aged 45-60 years who had recovered from COVID-19. Both conserved end residues are part of each CDR3. D genes are given only for firm matches. Only part of the rows carry a size: once, few, many, or a class if the clone is expanded.

clone_size: NA; d_call: NA; v_call: TRBV28; j_call: TRBJ2-5; cdr3_aa: CASSLVFGTGDETQYF; cdr3_nt: TGTGCCAGCAGTTTAGTTTTTGGGACTGGGGACGAGACCCAGTACTTC
clone_size: NA; d_call: TRBD2; v_call: TRBV3-1/TRBV3-2; j_call: TRBJ2-3; cdr3_aa: CASSRGAGRTDTQYF; cdr3_nt: TGTGCCAGCAGCCGAGGAGCGGGGAGAACAGATACGCAGTATTTT
clone_size: NA; d_call: NA; v_call: TRBV5-1; j_call: TRBJ2-7; cdr3_aa: CASSVRGEGAYEQYF; cdr3_nt: TGCGCCAGCAGCGTACGAGGGGAGGGGGCCTACGAGCAGTACTTC
clone_size: NA; d_call: NA; v_call: TRBV4-2; j_call: TRBJ1-2; cdr3_aa: CASSQVSAGEGYTF; cdr3_nt: TGTGCCAGCAGCCAAGTATCGGCAGGGGAGGGCTACACCTTC
clone_size: NA; d_call: NA; v_call: TRBV6-1; j_call: TRBJ1-1; cdr3_aa: CASSEGGLNTEAFF; cdr3_nt: TGTGCCAGCAGTGAAGGGGGCTTGAACACTGAAGCTTTCTTT
clone_size: NA; d_call: NA; v_call: TRBV5-5; j_call: TRBJ1-6; cdr3_aa: CASSLRTRADGGGYNSPLHF; cdr3_nt: TGTGCCAGCAGCCTTAGGACCCGGGCGGACGGGGGGGGATATAATTCACCCCTCCACTTT
clone_size: NA; d_call: TRBD1; v_call: TRBV27; j_call: TRBJ1-2; cdr3_aa: CASSLSGQPYGYTF; cdr3_nt: TGTGCCAGCAGTTTGTCGGGACAGCCTTATGGCTACACCTTC
clone_size: NA; d_call: NA; v_call: TRBV3-1/TRBV3-2; j_call: TRBJ1-2; cdr3_aa: CASSRGSYYGYTF; cdr3_nt: TGTGCCAGCAGCCGGGGCAGCTACTATGGCTACACCTTC
clone_size: NA; d_call: NA; v_call: TRBV2; j_call: TRBJ1-2; cdr3_aa: CASSGQGGYTF; cdr3_nt: TGTGCCAGCAGTGGGCAGGGAGGATACACCTTC
clone_size: NA; d_call: TRBD1; v_call: TRBV7-9; j_call: TRBJ1-2; cdr3_aa: CASSLAGGTASYGYTF; cdr3_nt: TGTGCCAGCAGCTTAGCTGGAGGGACAGCTTCCTATGGCTACACCTTC
clone_size: NA; d_call: TRBD2; v_call: TRBV11-2; j_call: TRBJ2-1; cdr3_aa: CASSVDMGGGQFF; cdr3_nt: TGTGCCAGCAGCGTCGACATGGGCGGGGGGCAGTTCTTC
clone_size: NA; d_call: NA; v_call: TRBV5-1; j_call: TRBJ2-5; cdr3_aa: CASSLDGWEETQYF; cdr3_nt: TGCGCCAGCAGCTTGGACGGGTGGGAAGAGACCCAGTACTTC
clone_size: few; d_call: NA; v_call: TRBV28; j_call: TRBJ2-1; cdr3_aa: CASSLVYSYNEQFF; cdr3_nt: TGTGCCAGCAGCTTAGTTTACTCCTACAATGAGCAGTTCTTC
clone_size: NA; d_call: TRBD1; v_call: TRBV6-5; j_call: TRBJ1-5; cdr3_aa: CASLRQGLSNQPQHF; cdr3_nt: TGTGCCAGCCTTAGACAGGGCCTAAGCAATCAGCCCCAGCATTTT
clone_size: NA; d_call: TRBD1; v_call: TRBV5-1; j_call: TRBJ2-5; cdr3_aa: CASRLAGGIETQYF; cdr3_nt: TGCGCCAGCAGGTTGGCAGGGGGCATAGAGACCCAGTACTTC
clone_size: NA; d_call: TRBD2; v_call: TRBV7-3; j_call: TRBJ2-5; cdr3_aa: CASSPTRRGQETQYF; cdr3_nt: TGTGCCAGCAGCCCTACCCGGCGGGGGCAAGAGACCCAGTACTTC
clone_size: NA; d_call: NA; v_call: TRBV19; j_call: TRBJ1-1; cdr3_aa: CASSILGGRRSWAFF; cdr3_nt: TGTGCCAGTAGTATTTTGGGGGGGCGCCGGTCTTGGGCTTTCTTT
clone_size: NA; d_call: TRBD1; v_call: TRBV12-3/TRBV12-4; j_call: TRBJ1-1; cdr3_aa: CASSSRGQDEAFF; cdr3_nt: TGTGCCAGCAGTTCCCGTGGACAGGACGAAGCTTTCTTT
clone_size: NA; d_call: NA; v_call: TRBV3-1/TRBV3-2; j_call: TRBJ1-3; cdr3_aa: CASSHLSGNTIYF; cdr3_nt: TGTGCCAGCAGCCATCTCTCTGGAAACACCATATATTTT
clone_size: NA; d_call: TRBD1; v_call: TRBV12-3/TRBV12-4; j_call: TRBJ2-3; cdr3_aa: CASSLSPDRGIYF; cdr3_nt: TGTGCCAGCAGTTTATCTCCGGACAGGGGCATTTATTTT
clone_size: NA; d_call: TRBD1; v_call: TRBV2; j_call: TRBJ2-7; cdr3_aa: CASRPDRGASYEQYF; cdr3_nt: TGTGCCAGCAGACCCGACAGGGGGGCTTCCTACGAGCAGTACTTC
clone_size: NA; d_call: TRBD1; v_call: TRBV5-1; j_call: TRBJ2-1; cdr3_aa: CASTTPGGEQFF; cdr3_nt: TGCGCCAGCACCACACCAGGGGGTGAGCAGTTCTTC
clone_size: NA; d_call: NA; v_call: TRBV7-3; j_call: TRBJ1-5; cdr3_aa: CASSWAPGQPQHF; cdr3_nt: TGTGCCAGCAGCTGGGCCCCTGGGCAGCCCCAGCATTTT
clone_size: NA; d_call: NA; v_call: TRBV27; j_call: TRBJ1-2; cdr3_aa: CASRPGGRIYGYTF; cdr3_nt: TGTGCCAGTCGCCCGGGGGGGCGAATCTATGGCTACACCTTC
clone_size: NA; d_call: NA; v_call: TRBV13; j_call: TRBJ1-3; cdr3_aa: CASIKWGHGNTIYF; cdr3_nt: TGTGCCAGCATCAAATGGGGGCATGGAAACACCATATATTTT
clone_size: NA; d_call: NA; v_call: TRBV4-1; j_call: TRBJ1-2; cdr3_aa: CASSQGPIGQTF; cdr3_nt: TGCGCCAGCAGCCAAGGCCCCATCGGACAGACCTTC
clone_size: NA; d_call: TRBD1; v_call: TRBV2; j_call: TRBJ1-6; cdr3_aa: CASSRRDRNNSPLHF; cdr3_nt: TGTGCCAGCAGCCGAAGGGACAGAAATAATTCACCCCTCCACTTT
clone_size: NA; d_call: NA; v_call: TRBV4-3; j_call: TRBJ1-2; cdr3_aa: CASSQDSYGYTF; cdr3_nt: TGCGCCAGCAGCCAAGACAGCTATGGCTACACCTTC
clone_size: NA; d_call: TRBD1; v_call: TRBV7-2; j_call: TRBJ1-5; cdr3_aa: CASSLDSGGWKPQHF; cdr3_nt: TGTGCCAGCAGCTTAGATTCAGGGGGCTGGAAGCCCCAGCATTTT
clone_size: few; d_call: TRBD2; v_call: TRBV7-9; j_call: TRBJ2-3; cdr3_aa: CASSYSGAADTQYF; cdr3_nt: TGTGCCAGCAGCTACAGCGGGGCCGCAGATACGCAGTATTTT
clone_size: NA; d_call: TRBD1; v_call: TRBV10-3; j_call: TRBJ1-4; cdr3_aa: CATQEGQALFF; cdr3_nt: TGTGCCACGCAAGAGGGACAGGCACTGTTTTTT
clone_size: NA; d_call: TRBD1; v_call: TRBV29-1; j_call: TRBJ1-2; cdr3_aa: CSVEGQGPYGYTF; cdr3_nt: TGCAGCGTTGAGGGACAGGGCCCCTATGGCTACACCTTC
clone_size: NA; d_call: NA; v_call: TRBV7-3; j_call: TRBJ2-1; cdr3_aa: CASSLTEGDSPYNEQFF; cdr3_nt: TGTGCCAGCAGCTTAACGGAGGGAGACTCTCCCTACAATGAGCAGTTCTTC
clone_size: NA; d_call: NA; v_call: TRBV3-1/TRBV3-2; j_call: TRBJ2-7; cdr3_aa: CASSPNSGALYEQYF; cdr3_nt: TGTGCCAGCAGCCCCAATAGCGGAGCCTTATACGAGCAGTACTTC
clone_size: NA; d_call: NA; v_call: TRBV7-9; j_call: TRBJ2-3; cdr3_aa: CASSLRGGTDTQYF; cdr3_nt: TGTGCCAGCAGCTTACGCGGGGGCACAGATACGCAGTATTTT
clone_size: NA; d_call: NA; v_call: TRBV7-9; j_call: TRBJ2-5; cdr3_aa: CASSYTEQETQYF; cdr3_nt: TGTGCCAGCAGCTACACAGAGCAAGAGACCCAGTACTTC
clone_size: NA; d_call: NA; v_call: TRBV20-1; j_call: TRBJ1-2; cdr3_aa: CSARGGHLF; cdr3_nt: TGCAGTGCTAGGGGGGGGCATCTCTTC
clone_size: NA; d_call: NA; v_call: TRBV15; j_call: TRBJ2-2; cdr3_aa: CATSRGTDTGELFF; cdr3_nt: TGTGCCACCAGCAGAGGGACTGACACCGGGGAGCTGTTTTTT